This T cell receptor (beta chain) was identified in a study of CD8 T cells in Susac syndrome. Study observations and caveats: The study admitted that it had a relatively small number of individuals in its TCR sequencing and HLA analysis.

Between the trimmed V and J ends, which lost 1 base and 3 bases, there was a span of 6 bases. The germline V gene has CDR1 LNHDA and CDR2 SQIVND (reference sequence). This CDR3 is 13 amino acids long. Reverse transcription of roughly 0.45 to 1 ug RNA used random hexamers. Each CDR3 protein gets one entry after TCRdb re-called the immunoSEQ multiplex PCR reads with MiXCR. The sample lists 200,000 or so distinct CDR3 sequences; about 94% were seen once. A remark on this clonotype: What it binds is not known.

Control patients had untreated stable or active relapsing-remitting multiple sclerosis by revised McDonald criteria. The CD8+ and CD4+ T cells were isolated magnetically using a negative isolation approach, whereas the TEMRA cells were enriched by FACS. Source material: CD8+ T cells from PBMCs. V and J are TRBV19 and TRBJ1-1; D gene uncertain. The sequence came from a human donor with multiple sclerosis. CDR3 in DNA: TGTGCCAGTAGTATAGCCCTGCACACTGAAGCTTTCTTT. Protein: CASSIALHTEAFF.